The sequence of this T cell receptor beta chain was determined in a study of blood T cell repertoires in COVID-19. As for the study in general: Sources were T cells, B-cell-depleted T cells, or PBMCs; the material itself was cDNA or gDNA.

Method: immunoSEQ multiplex PCR; TCRdb's copy keeps in-frame clones and lacks some. Among 250,000 or so clones listed, 80% to 95% were seen once. Between the trimmed V and J ends, which lost 3 bases and 5 bases, there was a span of 8 bases. In germline, CDR1 is LNHDA, CDR2 SQIVND (reference sequence). This CDR3 region has 13 residues. Across about two dozen US areas, participants ranged in age from roughly 18 to 95 years. Shortly before study entry, within 2 weeks, exposed participants had met a COVID-19 case. This rearrangement joins TRBV19 to TRBJ2-1; no clear D. Sequencing used PBMCs or T cells enriched from blood (not recorded which). The source of this sequence is a middle-aged man who had been exposed to COVID-19. The CDR3 here is CASSMSLNNEQFF. In DNA, the CDR3 is TGTGCCAGTAGTATGAGCCTCAACAATGAGCAGTTCTTC.